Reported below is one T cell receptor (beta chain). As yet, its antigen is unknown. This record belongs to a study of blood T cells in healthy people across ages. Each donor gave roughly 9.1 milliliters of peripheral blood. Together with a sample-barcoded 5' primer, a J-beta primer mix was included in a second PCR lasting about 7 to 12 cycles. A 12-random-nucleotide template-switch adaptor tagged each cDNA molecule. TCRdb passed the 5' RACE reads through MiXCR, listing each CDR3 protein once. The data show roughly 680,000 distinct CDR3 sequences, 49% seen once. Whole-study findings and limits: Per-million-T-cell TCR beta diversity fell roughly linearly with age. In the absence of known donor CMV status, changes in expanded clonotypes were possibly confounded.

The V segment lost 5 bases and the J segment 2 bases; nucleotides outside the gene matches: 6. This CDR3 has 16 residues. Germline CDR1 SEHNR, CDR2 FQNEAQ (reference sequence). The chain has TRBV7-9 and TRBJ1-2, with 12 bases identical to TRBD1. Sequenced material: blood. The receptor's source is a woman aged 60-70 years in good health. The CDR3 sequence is CASSLGQGAGNYGYTF. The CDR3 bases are TGTGCCAGCAGCCTGGGACAGGGGGCGGGAAACTATGGCTACACCTTC.